This T cell receptor beta chain was found in a study of T cell repertoires in cytomegalovirus infection. Across the study: Epitope selection comprised recently identified HLA-C-restricted CMV epitopes and well-studied HLA-B-restricted CMV epitopes. Public signatures in TCR beta pointed to CMV infection and matching HLA type.

CDR3 length: 15 amino acids. Germline V gene lookup returns CDR1 MNHEY and CDR2 SVGEGT. The junction had 13 bases not matched to a gene; V was cut back by 5 bases and J by 10 bases. Study-wide results and limits: Carriers of CMV plus the relevant HLA were identified by cumulative public TCR beta family frequency. The response measured ex vivo was dominated by TCR beta clonotypes (HLA-C-restricted and CMV-specific).

One entry per CDR3 protein results from TCRdb running MiXCR on the reads. The sample yields fewer than 650,000 distinct CDR3 sequences, 40% seen once. About this clonotype: Its antigen remains unknown.

V and J are TRBV6-2 or TRBV6-3 and TRBJ2-3, with 9 bases fitting TRBD2. This receptor was taken from a human donor in good health (CMV status not recorded). Some clones in this sample may be carry-over from other donors' samples. The sample consisted of cultured PBMCs, taken from culture after CMV antigen stimulation. The CDR3 DNA follows: TGTGCCAGCAGTCCCCTGGTTAGCGGGAGAACGGCGCAGTATTTT. Translating gives CASSPLVSGRTAQYF.